This TCR beta chain was found in a study of cytomegalovirus exposure and HLA in healthy donors. CDR1 and CDR2 from the germline V gene are SQVTM and ANQGSEA. The CDR3 has 18 amino acids. The V and J ends lost 2 bases and 4 bases respectively, with 24 bases between them. The PCR had 60 Vbeta and 13 Jbeta primers. The protocol was immunoSEQ multiplex PCR, while the TCRdb copy is restricted to in-frame clones and leaves out a portion. Here the sample spans 210,000 or so clones, 60% to 80% being singletons. Source material: PBMCs. This TCR came from a man between 18 and 35 years old in good health and CMV-seronegative. This chain links TRBV29-1 with TRBJ2-1; D is perhaps TRBD1 (6 bases). CDR3 nucleotides: TGCAGCGTTGAATTAATAAGGGACAAGAGAGAATTATACAATGAGCAGTTCTTC. It translates to CSVELIRDKRELYNEQFF.